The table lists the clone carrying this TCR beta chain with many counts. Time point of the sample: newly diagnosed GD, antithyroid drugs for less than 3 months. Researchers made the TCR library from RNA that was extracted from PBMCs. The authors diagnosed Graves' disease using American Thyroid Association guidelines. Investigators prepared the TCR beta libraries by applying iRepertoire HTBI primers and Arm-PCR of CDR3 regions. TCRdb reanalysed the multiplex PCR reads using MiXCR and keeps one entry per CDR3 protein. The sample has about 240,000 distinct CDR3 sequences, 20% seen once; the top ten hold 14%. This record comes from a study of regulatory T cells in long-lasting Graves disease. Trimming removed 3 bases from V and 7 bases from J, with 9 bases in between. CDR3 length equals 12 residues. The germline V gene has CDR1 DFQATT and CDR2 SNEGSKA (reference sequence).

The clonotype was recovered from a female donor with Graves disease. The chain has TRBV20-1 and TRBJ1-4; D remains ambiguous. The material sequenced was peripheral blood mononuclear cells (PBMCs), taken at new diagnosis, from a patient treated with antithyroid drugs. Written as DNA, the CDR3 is TGCAGTGCTAGCCCTAAGGGTGAAAAACTGTTTTTT. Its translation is CSASPKGEKLFF.